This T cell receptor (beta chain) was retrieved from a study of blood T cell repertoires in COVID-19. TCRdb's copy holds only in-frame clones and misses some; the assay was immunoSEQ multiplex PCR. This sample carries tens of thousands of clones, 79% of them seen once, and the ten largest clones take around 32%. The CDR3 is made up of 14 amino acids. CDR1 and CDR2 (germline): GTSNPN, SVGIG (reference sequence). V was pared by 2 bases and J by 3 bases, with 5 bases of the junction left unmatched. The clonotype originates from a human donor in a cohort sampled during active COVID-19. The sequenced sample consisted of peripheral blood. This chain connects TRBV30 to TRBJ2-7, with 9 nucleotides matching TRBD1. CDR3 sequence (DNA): TGTGCCTGGAGTTTTGGGGGACAGGGCTACGAGCAGTACTTC. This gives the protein CAWSFGGQGYEQYF.